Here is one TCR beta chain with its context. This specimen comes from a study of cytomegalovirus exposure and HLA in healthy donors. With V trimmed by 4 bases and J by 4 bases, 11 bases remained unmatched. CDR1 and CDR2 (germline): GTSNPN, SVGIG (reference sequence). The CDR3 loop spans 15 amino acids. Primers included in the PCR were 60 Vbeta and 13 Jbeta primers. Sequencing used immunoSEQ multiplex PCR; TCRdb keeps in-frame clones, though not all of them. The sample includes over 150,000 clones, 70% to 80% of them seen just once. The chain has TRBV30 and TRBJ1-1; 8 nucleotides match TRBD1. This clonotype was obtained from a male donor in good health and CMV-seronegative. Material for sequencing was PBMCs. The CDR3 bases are TGTGCCTGGATGGTCCCCAGGGGGCGCCCCACTGAAGCTTTCTTT. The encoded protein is CAWMVPRGRPTEAFF.